Detailed here is one TCR beta chain. Its antigen remains unidentified. Deletions cut 4 bases from V and 6 bases from J, with 17 bases between. Germline CDR1 reads KGHSH; CDR2 reads LQKENI. The CDR3 spans 15 residues. This sample is drawn from a study of shared clonotypes between healthy human individuals. Sequenced by immunoSEQ multiplex PCR; TCRdb stores in-frame clones only, minus some. Here the sample spans nearly 750,000 clones, 72% being singletons. Study results and limitations: Between a few donors, naive CD4 clonotypes were shared at a level of about 5%.

This clonotype was obtained from a woman aged 25 to 39 in good health. The chain uses TRBV18 and TRBJ2-3; weak D call: TRBD1 (6 bases). The sequenced sample consisted of memory CD4+ T cells sorted from blood. The subset here: CD45RA-negative fraction. The CDR3, as DNA: TGTGCCAGCTCACAAAAACAGGGCTCTCTGGATACGCAGTATTTT. Translated, it gives CASSQKQGSLDTQYF.